This note documents a single T cell receptor (beta chain) sequence. Its antigen is undetermined. The CDR3 extends over 14 amino acids. 60 Vbeta and 13 Jbeta primers were used in PCR. The table came from immunoSEQ multiplex PCR; TCRdb's copy has only in-frame clones and leaves some out. Of about 130,000 clones in the sample, roughly 72% are singletons; the top ten hold 3% to 4.5%. These data belong to a study of cytomegalovirus exposure and HLA in healthy donors. Regarding the study as a whole: In a later analysis, DRB1 alleles had the most associated TCRs; HLA-C alleles the fewest.

The chain has TRBV21-1 and TRBJ2-7; TRBD2, the table's D call, lacks a check against the DNA. TRBV21-1 is a recognized pseudogene. The sequencing input was PBMCs. This clonotype was sampled from a man in his forties or fifties in good health and CMV-seropositive. CDR3 protein: CASSKGTSGWEQYF. DNA of the CDR3: TGTGCCAGCAGCAAAGGGACTAGCGGTTGGGAGCAGTACTTC.